A selection of T cell receptor beta chains follows, all from one sample in a study of radiotherapy plus CTLA-4 blockade in lung cancer. TCRdb's table, derived via immunoSEQ multiplex PCR, lists solely in-frame clones and lacks some. The sample has roughly 42,000 clones, approximately 62% seen once. Sequencing was performed on peripheral blood, taken from a patient treated with radiotherapy plus ipilimumab. These receptors came from a human donor with non-small cell lung cancer who had a partial response to radiotherapy plus ipilimumab. CDR3s include the opening cysteine and the closing phenylalanine or tryptophan. The order of the fields is D gene, clone size, V gene, J gene, CDR3 protein, CDR3 DNA. The D gene is left open where the match is weak. Clone size is not always given. Where it is, it says once, few, many or a class for expanded clones.

D: NA
size: once
V: TRBV4-2
J: TRBJ1-2
CDR3: CASSQTTAPLGYTF
DNA: TGTGCCAGCAGCCAAACGACAGCACCTTTAGGCTACACCTTC

D: NA
size: NA
V: TRBV7-2
J: TRBJ1-1
CDR3: CASNRRDSNTEAFF
DNA: TGTGCCAGCAACCGCCGGGACTCCAACACTGAAGCTTTCTTT

D: NA
size: NA
V: TRBV7-2
J: TRBJ2-1
CDR3: CASSLPRNEQFF
DNA: TGTGCCAGCAGCTTACCTAGAAATGAGCAGTTCTTC

D: NA
size: once
V: TRBV5-1
J: TRBJ1-2
CDR3: CASSFDAGRRVGYGYTF
DNA: TGCGCCAGCAGCTTCGACGCAGGGCGTAGGGTCGGCTATGGCTACACCTTC

D: TRBD2
size: few
V: TRBV6-5
J: TRBJ2-3
CDR3: CAGRTSGISTDTQYF
DNA: TGTGCCGGACGGACTAGCGGGATTAGCACAGATACGCAGTATTTT

D: TRBD2
size: NA
V: TRBV4-3
J: TRBJ2-3
CDR3: CASSQDLTSGSRTDTQYF
DNA: TGCGCCAGCAGCCAAGACCTGACTAGCGGGTCCCGCACAGATACGCAGTATTTT

D: NA
size: few
V: TRBV6-5
J: TRBJ1-2
CDR3: CASSYSIGDGYTF
DNA: TGTGCCAGCAGTTACTCGATAGGGGATGGCTACACCTTC

D: TRBD1
size: NA
V: TRBV5-5
J: TRBJ1-5
CDR3: CASSGGTGGYQPQHF
DNA: TGTGCCAGCAGCGGGGGGACAGGGGGCTATCAGCCCCAGCATTTT

D: NA
size: many
V: TRBV19
J: TRBJ1-1
CDR3: CASSQQIVGGRTEAFF
DNA: TGTGCCAGTAGTCAACAAATTGTTGGGGGCCGAACTGAAGCTTTCTTT

D: NA
size: NA
V: TRBV7-9
J: TRBJ2-3
CDR3: CASSPRGGENTQYF
DNA: TGTGCCAGCAGCCCAAGAGGTGGGGAGAATACGCAGTATTTT

D: TRBD1
size: NA
V: TRBV11-2
J: TRBJ1-1
CDR3: CASSSGTGWNTEAFF
DNA: TGTGCCAGCAGCTCCGGGACAGGGTGGAACACTGAAGCTTTCTTT

D: TRBD1
size: few
V: TRBV10-3
J: TRBJ2-1
CDR3: CAIRPGTGNYNEQFF
DNA: TGTGCCATCAGACCCGGGACAGGGAATTACAATGAGCAGTTCTTC

D: NA
size: NA
V: TRBV6-6
J: TRBJ1-3
CDR3: CASSQGQSHSGNTIYF
DNA: TGTGCCAGCAGTCAAGGACAGAGTCACTCTGGAAACACCATATATTTT

D: NA
size: NA
V: TRBV7-2
J: TRBJ2-1
CDR3: CASTLSSYNEQFF
DNA: TGTGCCAGCACCCTCAGTTCCTACAATGAGCAGTTCTTC

D: TRBD2
size: NA
V: TRBV5-4
J: TRBJ2-2
CDR3: CASRRTSGGANTGELFF
DNA: TGTGCCAGCAGACGGACTAGCGGGGGGGCCAACACCGGGGAGCTGTTTTTT

D: NA
size: few
V: TRBV5-6
J: TRBJ2-7
CDR3: CASSLPGVSSYEQYF
DNA: TGTGCCAGCAGCTTGCCCGGGGTCAGCTCCTACGAGCAGTACTTC

D: NA
size: NA
V: TRBV7-2
J: TRBJ2-7
CDR3: CASSLAYEGRPTHF
DNA: TGTGCCAGCAGCTTAGCATACGAGGGGAGGCCGACACATTTC

D: NA
size: once
V: TRBV7-6
J: TRBJ2-1
CDR3: CASSTTGHNEQFF
DNA: TGTGCCAGCAGCACGACAGGCCACAATGAGCAGTTCTTC

D: NA
size: NA
V: TRBV29-1
J: TRBJ1-1
CDR3: CSVAAGQTTEAFF
DNA: TGCAGCGTCGCCGCCGGACAGACCACTGAAGCTTTCTTT

D: TRBD2
size: NA
V: TRBV7-9
J: TRBJ2-7
CDR3: CASSPWREGVVEQYF
DNA: TGTGCCAGCAGCCCCTGGCGGGAGGGGGTTGTCGAGCAGTACTTC

D: TRBD1
size: NA
V: TRBV6-5
J: TRBJ2-1
CDR3: CASSSRTGLTSEQFF
DNA: TGTGCCAGCAGTTCCCGGACAGGGCTAACGTCTGAGCAGTTCTTC

D: NA
size: NA
V: TRBV7-8
J: TRBJ2-3
CDR3: CASSWNRDTNTDTQYF
DNA: TGTGCCAGCAGCTGGAACCGGGACACAAACACAGATACGCAGTATTTT

D: NA
size: NA
V: TRBV5-4
J: TRBJ2-2
CDR3: CASSSEVANTGELFF
DNA: TGTGCCAGCAGCTCGGAGGTTGCGAACACCGGGGAGCTGTTTTTT

D: TRBD1
size: NA
V: TRBV7-8
J: TRBJ1-1
CDR3: CASSQPGTGSAFF
DNA: TGTGCCAGCAGCCAGCCCGGGACAGGGTCCGCTTTCTTT

D: TRBD2
size: NA
V: TRBV6-1
J: TRBJ2-5
CDR3: CASGHGGRASETQYF
DNA: TGTGCCAGCGGACACGGCGGGAGGGCCTCAGAGACCCAGTACTTC

D: TRBD1
size: NA
V: TRBV7-8
J: TRBJ1-2
CDR3: CASSLDRGTNYGYTF
DNA: TGTGCCAGCAGCTTGGACAGGGGGACTAACTATGGCTACACCTTC

D: TRBD1
size: once
V: TRBV7-3
J: TRBJ1-1
CDR3: CASTPQGAVGTEAFF
DNA: TGTGCCAGCACCCCACAGGGGGCGGTAGGCACTGAAGCTTTCTTT

D: NA
size: NA
V: TRBV6-1
J: TRBJ2-3
CDR3: CASSVSAAGADTQYF
DNA: TGTGCCAGCAGTGTGTCTGCCGCCGGGGCAGATACGCAGTATTTT

D: TRBD1
size: NA
V: TRBV6-5
J: TRBJ1-5
CDR3: CASRSDRGSNQPQHF
DNA: TGTGCCAGCAGATCCGACAGGGGAAGCAATCAGCCCCAGCATTTT

D: TRBD2
size: NA
V: TRBV6-5
J: TRBJ2-3
CDR3: CASSFWTSGSADTQYF
DNA: TGTGCCAGCAGTTTTTGGACTAGCGGGAGTGCTGATACGCAGTATTTT

D: NA
size: few
V: TRBV7-2
J: TRBJ1-1
CDR3: CASSRQKNTEAFF
DNA: TGTGCCAGCAGCCGACAGAAGAACACTGAAGCTTTCTTT

D: TRBD2
size: NA
V: TRBV7-9
J: TRBJ2-5
CDR3: CASSLLAGGEETQYF
DNA: TGTGCCAGCAGCTTACTAGCGGGAGGAGAAGAGACCCAGTACTTC

D: NA
size: NA
V: TRBV18
J: TRBJ1-1
CDR3: CASSEGNTEAFF
DNA: TGTGCCAGCTCAGAGGGGAACACTGAAGCTTTCTTT

D: NA
size: NA
V: TRBV2
J: TRBJ2-3
CDR3: CASSGQTGDTQYF
DNA: TGTGCCAGCAGCGGACAGACTGGAGATACGCAGTATTTT

D: TRBD1
size: NA
V: TRBV5-1
J: TRBJ2-7
CDR3: CASSSGTGGYEQYF
DNA: TGCGCCAGCAGCTCAGGGACAGGGGGGTACGAGCAGTACTTC